These T cell receptor beta chains were read from a single sample in a study of vaccination effects on CD4 cells after COVID-19. Their antigens remain unidentified. The method was immunoSEQ multiplex PCR; TCRdb's version includes in-frame clones alone and lacks a portion of them. The sample has 15,000 to 20,000 clones, around 80% seen once; the top ten hold 20%. This material consisted of CD4+ T cells from PBMCs cultured with SARS-CoV-2 spike peptides, taken after COVID-19 vaccination. The receptors originated from a human donor who had a prior SARS-CoV-2 infection. Both conserved end residues are part of each CDR3. Fields, in order: CDR3 length, J gene, clone size, D gene, V gene, CDR3 protein, CDR3 DNA. A D gene is named only where the DNA matches it firmly. Only part of the rows carry a size: once, few, many, or a class if the clone is expanded.

19 | TRBJ2-2 | NA | TRBD2 | TRBV5-4 | CASSLGFSSGSSNTGELFF | TGTGCCAGCAGCTTGGGGTTCTCTAGCGGGAGTTCGAACACCGGGGAGCTGTTTTTT
12 | TRBJ2-5 | NA | TRBD1 | TRBV30 | CAGDRRWGTQYF | TGTGCCGGGGACAGACGCTGGGGGACCCAGTACTTC
13 | TRBJ1-1 | once | TRBD1 | TRBV29-1 | CSGSTGVDTEAFF | TGCAGCGGGTCAACAGGGGTCGACACTGAAGCTTTCTTT
15 | TRBJ1-5 | NA | TRBD1 | TRBV6-5 | CASSTRTGDGQPQHF | TGTGCCAGCAGTACGCGGACAGGGGATGGTCAGCCCCAGCATTTT
16 | TRBJ2-7 | NA | NA | TRBV21-1 | CASSIPVGTLDYEQYF | TGTGCCAGCAGCATCCCTGTGGGGACGCTTGACTACGAGCAGTACTTC
14 | TRBJ2-5 | NA | TRBD1 | TRBV11-1 | CASSLGDRVETQYF | TGTGCCAGCAGCTTAGGAGACAGGGTCGAGACCCAGTACTTC
13 | TRBJ2-7 | few | NA | TRBV3-1/TRBV3-2 | CASSQTGTYEQYF | TGTGCCAGCAGCCAAACCGGTACTTACGAGCAGTACTTC
18 | TRBJ2-6 | NA | TRBD1 | TRBV7-9 | CASSPGTGGNSWAGVLTF | TGTGCCAGCAGCCCCGGGACAGGGGGCAATTCTTGGGCCGGGGTCCTGACTTTC
13 | TRBJ2-3 | NA | NA | TRBV5-4 | CASSLGGTDTQYF | TGTGCCAGCAGCTTGGGCGGGACGGATACGCAGTATTTT
14 | TRBJ1-1 | NA | TRBD1 | TRBV5-1 | CASSLLPGGTEAFF | TGCGCCAGCAGCTTGCTCCCAGGGGGGACTGAAGCTTTCTTT
15 | TRBJ2-5 | NA | NA | TRBV24-1 | CATSAGSGALETQYF | TGTGCCACCAGTGCTGGTTCGGGAGCTTTGGAGACCCAGTACTTC
13 | TRBJ1-6 | NA | NA | TRBV6-1 | CASSEARDSPLHF | TGTGCCAGCAGTGAAGCGAGGGATTCACCCCTCCACTTT
14 | TRBJ2-1 | once | NA | TRBV7-2 | CASSLGGRTAEQFF | TGTGCCAGCAGCTTAGGGGGCAGGACAGCCGAGCAGTTCTTC
16 | TRBJ2-1 | few | TRBD2 | TRBV7-8 | CASSSKLAGATGEQFF | TGTGCCAGCAGCTCTAAACTAGCGGGGGCCACAGGTGAGCAGTTCTTC
14 | TRBJ2-2 | NA | NA | TRBV2 | CASSGDRRTGELFF | TGTGCCAGCAGTGGAGACAGGCGCACCGGGGAGCTGTTTTTT
15 | TRBJ2-1 | NA | TRBD2 | TRBV9 | CASSVQTSGIYEQFF | TGTGCCAGCAGCGTTCAGACTAGCGGGATCTATGAGCAGTTCTTC
11 | TRBJ2-7 | NA | NA | TRBV7-9 | CASSRNYEQYF | TGTGCCAGCAGCCGAAATTACGAGCAGTACTTC
15 | TRBJ2-5 | few | TRBD1 | TRBV24-1 | CATSDLRGGWETQYF | TGTGCCACCAGTGATTTGCGAGGGGGCTGGGAGACCCAGTACTTC
15 | TRBJ2-7 | NA | NA | TRBV6-5 | CASSSNGGVYYEQYF | TGTGCCAGCAGTTCCAACGGAGGAGTTTACTACGAGCAGTACTTC
13 | TRBJ2-7 | NA | NA | TRBV2 | CASSSVQPSEQYF | TGTGCCAGCAGCTCCGTTCAGCCATCCGAGCAGTACTTC